Below, 13 T cell receptor beta chains from the same sample are listed, as sequenced in a study of cytomegalovirus exposure and HLA in healthy donors. Use of 60 Vbeta and 13 Jbeta primers characterized the PCR. Here immunoSEQ multiplex PCR was the method, and the copy in TCRdb shows in-frame clones only, minus some. The table includes 100,000 to 120,000 clones, roughly three quarters detected once. Sequencing used PBMCs. The receptors here all came from a middle-aged man in good health and CMV-seronegative.

The chain recombines TRBV27 with TRBJ2-7; 12 positions match TRBD2. Germline values: CDR1 MNHEY, CDR2 SMNVEV (reference sequence). The CDR3 covers 14 residues. The trim removed 8 bases at V and 2 bases at J, leaving 4 bases unmatched. The chain's CDR3 is CASGWTSGTYEQYF. The DNA of the CDR3 is TGTGCCAGCGGATGGACTAGCGGGACCTACGAGCAGTACTTC.

This sequence joins TRBV5-5 and TRBJ1-4, with D possibly matching TRBD1 (5 bases). Germline loops: CDR1 SGHKS, CDR2 YYEKEE (reference sequence). V was pared by 1 base and J by 0 bases, with 7 bases between. The CDR3 totals 15 residues. DNA for the CDR3: TGTGCCAGCAGCTTGTGGGGGGCAACTAATGAAAAACTGTTTTTT. It is translated as CASSLWGATNEKLFF.

V is TRBV4-1 and J is TRBJ1-2; D not certain. Germline V lookup: CDR1 MGHRA, CDR2 YSYEKL. This CDR3 comprises 13 residues. V shed 4 bases and J shed 6 bases, with 12 bases lying between them. The CDR3, as DNA: TGCGCCAGCAGCCGGCAGATCGGGGATGGCTACACCTTC. This sequence encodes CASSRQIGDGYTF.

The chain recombines TRBV11-2 with TRBJ1-5; D may be TRBD1 (6 bases). The CDR3 loop spans 15 amino acids. V shed 3 bases and J shed 0 bases, with 9 bases lying between them. CDR1 and CDR2 from the germline V gene are SGHAT and FQNNGV. Here the CDR3 reads CASSLDRHSNQPQHF. The CDR3 region has the DNA TGTGCCAGCAGCTTGGACAGACATAGCAATCAGCCCCAGCATTTT.

This chain links TRBV4-1 with TRBJ2-7, with 10 bases fitting TRBD2. The CDR3 is 15 residues long. In germline, CDR1 is MGHRA, CDR2 YSYEKL. The V and J ends lost 0 bases and 4 bases, in that order; junction bases with no gene match: 3. The CDR3 sequence is CASSQESSGRYEQYF. CDR3 sequence (DNA): TGCGCCAGCAGCCAAGAGTCTAGCGGGAGATACGAGCAGTACTTC.

V gene TRBV28 combines with J gene TRBJ1-2; no reliable D call. The CDR3 has 14 amino acids. V was cut by 3 bases and J by 3 bases, with 11 bases left in between. Germline-derived CDR1 and CDR2 are MDHEN and SYDVKM. The CDR3 bases are TGTGCCAGCAGTTTGGTGGTGGGCTACTATGGCTACACCTTC. This codes for CASSLVVGYYGYTF.

The chain has TRBV7-2 and TRBJ2-1; 7 bases match TRBD2. The CDR3 runs 14 residues. V gave up 5 bases and J gave up 9 bases; unmatched junction bases: 10. Germline V lookup: CDR1 SGHTA, CDR2 FQGNSA. Here the CDR3 reads CASSPGGSFVEQFF. The DNA of the CDR3 is TGTGCCAGCAGCCCCGGGGGGAGTTTTGTTGAGCAGTTCTTC.

This clone was counted only a few times. DNA for the CDR3: TGTGCCAGCAGCTCCGTTATTAGCGGGAGTGAGCAGTTCTTC. Translating gives CASSSVISGSEQFF. The V call is TRBV13, the J call TRBJ2-1, with 9 bases that match TRBD2. The CDR3 loop spans 14 amino acids. J gave up 9 bases and V 4 bases, and 7 bases lay outside the gene matches. CDR1 and CDR2 from the germline V gene are PRHDT and FYEKMQ (reference sequence).

This clone turned up a few times. The chain joins TRBV7-9 to TRBJ1-3; D is uncertain. This CDR3 contains 15 residues. Germline V gene data show CDR1 as SEHNR and CDR2 as FQNEAQ (reference sequence). Trimming stripped 6 bases from V and 0 bases from J, with 12 bases between. This CDR3 is CASSPRAYSGNTIYF. DNA of the CDR3: TGTGCCAGCAGTCCCCGTGCCTACTCTGGAAACACCATATATTTT.

This clone has only one observation. The chain links TRBV29-1 to TRBJ2-3; TRBD2 aligns across 9 bases. The trim removed 5 bases at V and 4 bases at J, leaving 10 bases unmatched. CDR3 length: 15 residues. Germline V CDR1 and CDR2: SQVTM, ANQGSEA. The CDR3 loop is CSVLGSSGISDTQYF. For the CDR3, the DNA is TGCAGCGTTTTAGGGTCTAGCGGGATCTCAGATACGCAGTATTTT.

V is TRBV6-7 and J is TRBJ2-5; D remains ambiguous. TRBV6-7 is designated an ORF whose function remains uncertain. The germline V and J ends were trimmed by 6 bases and 5 bases, with 22 bases remaining between them. The CDR3 extends over 16 amino acids. This chain's CDR3 is CASSCNLPRCYETQYF. CDR3 bases: TGTGCCAGCAGCTGCAATCTGCCCCGATGCTATGAGACCCAGTACTTC.

The J gene is TRBJ1-5, the V gene TRBV7-8; perhaps TRBD1 as D (5 bases). Germline lookup yields CDR1 SGHVS and CDR2 FQNEAQ. This CDR3 is built from 14 residues. Trimming removed 1 base at V and 5 bases at J, with 9 bases between. The CDR3 DNA follows: TGTGCCAGCAGCTTAGGGCAGGGTGATCAGCCCCAGCATTTT. Its translation is CASSLGQGDQPQHF.

The chain joins TRBV9 to TRBJ2-2; TRBD2 matches 11 bases. The germline V gene has CDR1 SGDLS and CDR2 YYNGEE. The J segment lost 8 bases and the V segment lost 4 bases, leaving 10 bases of the junction unmatched. The length of the CDR3 is 16 residues. CDR3 in amino acids: CASSPTSGSAGGELFF. CDR3 DNA sequence: TGTGCCAGCAGCCCTACTAGCGGGAGCGCGGGGGGGGAGCTGTTTTTT.